This TCR beta chain stems from a study of blood T cell repertoires in COVID-19 (TCRdb year 2020). Background on the whole study: Collaborator samples came from the United States, Italy and Spain and covered acute and convalescent phases of COVID-19. The material from the prospective study consisted of cDNA or gDNA derived from T cells, B-cell-depleted T cells, or PBMCs. The dataset comprised deeply sampled blood TCRbeta repertoires from subjects exposed to, actively infected with, or recovered from COVID-19. The repertoires were made available in a free public database intended to serve as a resource for research on the immune response to SARS-CoV-2. The samples were drawn from the first 160 participants of the ongoing ImmuneRACE study and from under 1,500 subjects provided by 6 global collaborators. Nearly every sample came with metadata listing a de-identified subject ID, COVID-19 status, age in years and sex. HLA class I and class II types, where available, came from metadata supplied by the sample provider rather than from assay-based typing.

In the prospective study, participants were about 18 to 100 years old, resided in around 25 geographic areas of the United States, and were enrolled through a virtual design. In the prospective study, cohorts were assigned on the basis of participant-reported clinical history obtained from a screening survey and a study questionnaire. Exposed participants had been in contact with someone with a PCR-confirmed or clinician-diagnosed COVID-19 case within 2 weeks of study entry. In the prospective study, whole blood, serum and a nasopharyngeal or oropharyngeal swab were collected from each participant by mobile phlebotomists. Additional blood draws and questionnaires over an approximately two-month period could optionally be provided by prospective study participants. Prospective study blood samples were shipped either frozen or at room temperature before DNA extraction. TCRbeta CDR3 regions were amplified from genomic DNA using the immunoSEQ Assay, a bias-controlled multiplex PCR. The original pipeline was this. Within the assay, amplification of reference gene primers was used to estimate how many nucleated cells each sample contained. To quantify the absolute abundance of each unique TCRbeta CDR3 rearrangement, sequence reads were collapsed and filtered. For each sample, productive Simpson clonality was calculated as the square root of Simpson's diversity index across productive rearrangements. As stored in TCRdb, this immuneACCESS dataset retains in-frame rearrangements with V and J assigned. A fraction of the clones does not appear; measured against another copy, unresolved V genes explain less than half of the discrepancy, and the remainder lacks a known reason. V, J and clone size are those of that table, while D and trimming were read from the DNA. Counted in this sample were 150,000 or so clones; roughly 87% of them appeared once. The ten largest clones represent approximately 3.8% of the sample.

Notes on this clone: The specificity of this receptor is unknown. The record has no base qualities; no much larger clone is one base away.

In the germline V gene, CDR1 corresponds to MGHRA and CDR2 to YSYEKL. V loses 7 bases of germline sequence and J loses 0 bases, and the interval between the two ends is 9 bases. Taken from cysteine to phenylalanine, the CDR3 has 13 residues. The entry retains the CDR3 DNA only, 39 bases that are in frame from base 1. The research as a whole found: The amount of clinical and demographic metadata varied by source and participant and was provided uncurated.

This chain joins TRBV4-1 to TRBJ1-1; TRBD1 could be the D gene, as 5 bases match. This TCR was sampled from a woman aged 40-49 years who had been exposed to COVID-19. The sequenced material came from PBMCs or T cells enriched from blood (not recorded which). This receptor carries the CDR3 CASNDRMNTEAFF. At the DNA level, the sequence is TGCGCCAGCAACGACAGAATGAACACTGAAGCTTTCTTT.